This T cell receptor (beta chain) is from a study of T cell responses to AZD1222 COVID-19 vaccine. From germline, CDR1 is MGHRA and CDR2 YSYEKL. The CDR3 has 14 residues. Trimming cost V 3 bases and J 9 bases, with 15 bases left between them. Notes on the study in general: Across spike, vaccine-associated CD4 TCRs were found, dominant at 160-218 and 743-854. Recipients of AZD1222 seropositive at baseline numbered only 6 or 7. Researchers took repertoire samples only after the peak T cell response had come. Clonal diversity may have been underestimated, and the donors were mostly white British, with more females than males.

Assay used: immunoSEQ multiplex PCR; TCRdb lists only in-frame clones, some missing. Of fewer than 150,000 clones in the sample, about 89% were seen once. On this clone itself: Its antigen is unknown.

The TCR originated in an adult who received the AZD1222 COVID-19 vaccine. The genes are TRBV4-1 and TRBJ2-4; no definite D call. Specimen: peripheral blood, collected 28 days after the second AZD1222 dose. CDR3 sequence: CASSQPDAWGIQYF. The DNA of the CDR3 is TGCGCCAGCAGCCAGCCTGACGCGTGGGGCATTCAGTACTTC.